Listed here are 13 T cell receptor beta chains from one sample, sequenced in a study of CD8 T cells in ankylosing spondylitis. TCRdb reprocessed the 5' RACE reads with MiXCR, giving one entry per CDR3 protein. This table has just under 95,000 distinct CDR3 sequences, 8.8% appearing once. The sequencing input was blood, either unsorted or a sorted T cell fraction (not recorded which). The receptors here all came from a male donor with ankylosing spondylitis or in good health (not recorded which).

This clonotype was recorded many times. V and J are TRBV5-1 and TRBJ1-2, with 7 bases matching TRBD1. The V gene end was trimmed by 0 bases and the J gene end by 5 bases; junction bases not matched to a gene: 7. CDR3 length: 15 residues. Germline V gene sequence: CDR1 SGHRS, CDR2 YFSETQ. The CDR3 coding sequence is TGCGCCAGCAGCTTGGATGCAGGGGGTTGGTATGGCTACACCTTC. It is translated as CASSLDAGGWYGYTF.

As for this clonotype: With a much larger clone just one base away, this may be a read error. CDR3 region: CASSPSTGINRPQHF. The CDR3 bases are TGTGCCAGCAGCCCATCGACTGGGATCAATCGGCCCCAGCATTTT. The genes are TRBV7-2 and TRBJ1-5; no clear D. The length of the CDR3 is 15 residues. Per germline, CDR1 SGHTA and CDR2 FQGNSA.

The V call is TRBV18, the J call TRBJ1-1; D not resolved. Per germline, CDR1 KGHSH and CDR2 LQKENI. V was cut by 4 bases and J by 5 bases, with 8 bases left in between. The CDR3 runs 12 residues. The CDR3 DNA reads as TGTGCCAGCTCACATGGAAGTACTGAAGCTTTCTTT. Protein sequence: CASSHGSTEAFF.

This clonotype was seen at least ten times. The V gene is TRBV12-3 or TRBV12-4, the J gene TRBJ2-7; tentatively, D is TRBD1 (5 bases). CDR3 length equals 14 residues. V gave up 8 bases and J gave up 2 bases, with 16 bases separating them. In DNA, the CDR3 is TGTGCCAGCCAATCCCAAGGGGCTCCCTACGAGCAGTACTTC. This codes for CASQSQGAPYEQYF.

The chain employs TRBV7-3 and TRBJ2-1; 9 bases fit TRBD2. CDR1 is SGHTA, CDR2 FQGTGA, per germline. J lost 8 bases, V lost 2 bases, and 7 bases had no gene match. CDR3 length: 15 amino acids. CDR3 sequence: CASSLWGGGAYEQFF. In DNA form, the CDR3 reads TGTGCCAGCAGCTTATGGGGCGGGGGGGCGTATGAGCAGTTCTTC.

This clonotype was detected ten times or more. The chain employs TRBV29-1 and TRBJ2-1; 8 bases map to TRBD2. In germline, CDR1 is SQVTM, CDR2 ANQGSEA. V shed 3 bases, J shed 3 bases, and the junction held 10 bases outside the gene matches. This CDR3 spans 16 amino acids. The CDR3 bases are TGCAGCGTTGATGCGGGGGGCTCAGGAGGCTACAATGAGCAGTTCTTC. It is translated as CSVDAGGSGGYNEQFF.

This clonotype was picked up many times. The J gene is TRBJ1-6, the V gene TRBV3-1; D may be TRBD1 (5 bases). Deletions cut 5 bases from V and 3 bases from J, with 14 bases between. The germline V gene encodes CDR1 LGHDT and CDR2 YNNKEL (reference sequence). The CDR3 is made up of 16 amino acids. The chain's CDR3 is CASSTTTDIYNSPLHF. The CDR3, as DNA: TGTGCCAGCAGCACTACGACAGATATCTATAATTCACCCCTCCACTTT.

This clonotype was detected many times. V is TRBV6-1 and J is TRBJ2-7, with TRBD1 as a possible D gene (6 bases). The CDR3 covers 14 residues. Trimming took 6 bases from V and 3 from J, leaving 15 bases between them. Germline loops: CDR1 MNHNS, CDR2 SASEGT. Here the CDR3 DNA reads TGTGCCAGCAGGCATAGGGACAACTTCTACGAGCAGTACTTC. This translates into CASRHRDNFYEQYF.

For the CDR3, the DNA is TGTGCCAGCAGCTTAGAATGGGGTTTGCGCAATGAGCAGTTCTTC. Its protein is CASSLEWGLRNEQFF. This chain joins TRBV7-2 and TRBJ2-1; D call uncertain. V was pared by 1 base and J by 6 bases, with 13 bases between. Germline V gene sequence: CDR1 SGHTA, CDR2 FQGNSA. The CDR3 sequence is 15 residues long.

The table lists this clonotype with many counts. The rearrangement joins TRBV12-3 or TRBV12-4 to TRBJ2-2; TRBD1 matches at 7 bases. J lost 1 base, V lost 6 bases, and 8 bases had no gene match. This CDR3 has 16 amino acids. The CDR3 bases are TGTGCCAGCAGAGATCGACAGGGCGGGAACACCGGGGAGCTGTTTTTT. Encoded protein: CASRDRQGGNTGELFF.

This clonotype showed up many times. This sequence joins TRBV9 and TRBJ2-3; 8 nucleotides match TRBD1. Trimming cost V 4 bases and J 9 bases; bases outside gene matches: 7. CDR1 and CDR2 from the germline V gene are SGDLS and YYNGEE. The CDR3 consists of 13 residues. The CDR3 is CASSSDRGWTQYF. The CDR3 bases are TGTGCCAGCAGCTCCGACAGGGGTTGGACGCAGTATTTT.

In its sample, this clonotype was seen a few times. This chain connects TRBV19 to TRBJ1-2; TRBD1 agrees at 9 bases. Germline CDR1 is LNHDA and CDR2 is SQIVND (reference sequence). V shed 6 bases, J shed 3 bases, and the junction held 8 bases outside the gene matches. The CDR3 has 15 residues. The CDR3 loop reads CASRKNRGRDYGYTF. The CDR3 DNA sequence: TGTGCCAGTAGAAAGAACAGGGGGCGAGACTATGGCTACACCTTC.

This clonotype appeared many times. This chain links TRBV27 with TRBJ1-4; tentatively, D is TRBD1 (6 bases). V dropped 1 base and J dropped 2 bases, with 8 bases sitting between them. Germline V gene sequence: CDR1 MNHEY, CDR2 SMNVEV (reference sequence). The CDR3 extends over 15 amino acids. This CDR3 reads CASSLWGGTNEKLFF. The CDR3 nucleotides are TGTGCCAGCAGTTTATGGGGGGGCACTAATGAAAAACTGTTTTTT.